This T cell receptor (beta chain) was sequenced during a study of technical replicates of blood from several donors. TCRdb keeps only in-frame clones here, not all; method: immunoSEQ multiplex PCR. The sample shows fewer than 75,000 clones, roughly 90% of them seen only once. CDR3 length: 15 amino acids. Germline CDR1 is SGHRS and CDR2 is YFSETQ. Unmatched junction bases numbered 8, after V lost 4 bases and J lost 2 bases. The sequenced sample was PBMCs. The chain joins TRBV5-1 to TRBJ1-1, with 7 bases fitting TRBD1. The TCR originated in a human donor in good health. Some clones in this sample may be carry-over from other donors' samples. CDR3 in amino acids: CASSAVGTANTEAFF. In DNA, the CDR3 is TGCGCCAGCAGCGCGGTAGGGACAGCAAACACTGAAGCTTTCTTT.